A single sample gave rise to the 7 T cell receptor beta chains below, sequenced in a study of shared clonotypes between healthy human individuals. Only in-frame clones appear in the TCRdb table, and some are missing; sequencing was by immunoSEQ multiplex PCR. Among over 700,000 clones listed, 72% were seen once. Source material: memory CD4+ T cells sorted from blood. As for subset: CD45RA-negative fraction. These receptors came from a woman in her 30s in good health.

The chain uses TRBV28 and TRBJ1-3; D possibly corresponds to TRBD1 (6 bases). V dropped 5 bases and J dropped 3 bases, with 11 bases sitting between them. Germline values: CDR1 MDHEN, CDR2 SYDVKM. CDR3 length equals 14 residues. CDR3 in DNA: TGTGCCAGCAGTCAGACAGGAGATGGAAACACCATATATTTT. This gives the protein CASSQTGDGNTIYF.

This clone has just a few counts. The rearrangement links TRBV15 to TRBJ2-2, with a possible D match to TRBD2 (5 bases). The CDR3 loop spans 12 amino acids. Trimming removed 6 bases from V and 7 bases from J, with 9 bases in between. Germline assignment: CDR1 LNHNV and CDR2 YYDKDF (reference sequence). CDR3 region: CATRPRDGELFF. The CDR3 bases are TGTGCCACCAGGCCCCGGGACGGGGAGCTGTTTTTT. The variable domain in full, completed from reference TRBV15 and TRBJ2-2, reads DAMVIQNPRYQVTQFGKPVTLSCSQTLNHNVMYWYQQKSSQAPKLLFHYYDKDFNNEADTPDNFQSRRPNTSFCFLDIRSPGLGDTAMYLCATRPRDGELFFGEGSRLTVL.

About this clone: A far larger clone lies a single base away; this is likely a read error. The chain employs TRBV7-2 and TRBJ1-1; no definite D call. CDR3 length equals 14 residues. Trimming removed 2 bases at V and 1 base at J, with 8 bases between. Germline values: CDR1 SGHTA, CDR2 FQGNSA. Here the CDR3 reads CASSLQVGNTEAFF. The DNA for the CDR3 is TGTGCCAGCAGCTTACAGGTCGGGAACACTGAAGCTTTCTTT.

The CDR3 DNA reads TGTGCCAGCAGCTTAAGAGTCGGGTCGGACAGGTCGAACACCGGGGAGCTGTTTTTT. Amino acids: CASSLRVGSDRSNTGELFF. The chain links TRBV11-2 to TRBJ2-2; 7 nucleotides align to TRBD1. The germline gives CDR1 SGHAT, CDR2 FQNNGV. The CDR3 is 19 amino acids. J lost 0 bases, V lost 2 bases, and 12 bases had no gene match. The full variable domain, its missing parts supplied by reference TRBV11-2 and TRBJ2-2, is EAGVAQSPRYKIIEKRQSVAFWCNPISGHATLYWYQQILGQGPKLLIQFQNNGVVDDSQLPKDRFSAERLKGVDSTLKIQPAKLEDSAVYLCASSLRVGSDRSNTGELFFGEGSRLTVL.

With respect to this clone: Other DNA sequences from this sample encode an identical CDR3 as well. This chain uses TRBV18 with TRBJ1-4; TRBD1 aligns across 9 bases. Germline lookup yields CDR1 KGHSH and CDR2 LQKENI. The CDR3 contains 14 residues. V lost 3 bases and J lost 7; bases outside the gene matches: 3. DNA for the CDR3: TGTGCCAGCTCACCGGGACAGGGCGGTGAAAAACTGTTTTTT. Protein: CASSPGQGGEKLFF.

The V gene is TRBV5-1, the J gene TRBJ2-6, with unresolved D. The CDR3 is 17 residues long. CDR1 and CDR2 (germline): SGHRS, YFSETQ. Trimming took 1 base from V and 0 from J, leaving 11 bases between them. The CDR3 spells CASSLSAVDSGANVLTF. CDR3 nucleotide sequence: TGCGCCAGCAGCTTGTCGGCAGTAGACTCTGGGGCCAACGTCCTGACTTTC.

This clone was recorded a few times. DNA for the CDR3: TGCGCCAGCAGCCCAGCGGGAGAGTACACAGATACGCAGTATTTT. Its translation: CASSPAGEYTDTQYF. The rearrangement links TRBV10-1 to TRBJ2-3; 8 bases are shared with TRBD2. The CDR3 is 15 residues long. The germline V gene has CDR1 WNHNN and CDR2 SYGVQD (reference sequence). J gave up 2 bases and V 6 bases, and 7 bases lay outside the gene matches.